The source of this T cell receptor (beta chain) is a study of graft-versus-host responses after intestinal transplantation. On the study more broadly: Every recipient had anti-thymocyte globulin induction and two to three years of tacrolimus plus steroids.

Study-level findings and limits: GvH clones turned up in recipient marrow; some had shown up first in ileum or blood.

The germline V and J ends were trimmed by 5 bases and 7 bases, with 24 bases remaining between them. The germline gives CDR1 SEHNR, CDR2 FQNEAQ (reference sequence). The CDR3 runs 17 residues. Turning to this clone: Antigen: not known.

Profiled with immunoSEQ multiplex PCR; TCRdb holds only in-frame clones, not every one. Of tens of thousands of clones listed, around 90% are singletons. This clonotype was obtained from a human donor who received an intestinal transplant. The input for sequencing was unstimulated CD8+ T cells sorted from spleen or lymph node cells, taken before intestinal transplant. The chain is built from TRBV7-9 and TRBJ2-1; D may be TRBD2 (6 bases). The CDR3 nucleotides are TGTGCCAGCAGCCTGATACGGGACTCCCGATTCAATAATGAGCAGTTCTTC. Its translation: CASSLIRDSRFNNEQFF. The full variable domain, completed using reference TRBV7-9 and TRBJ2-1, is DTGVSQNPRHKITKRGQNVTFRCDPISEHNRLYWYRQTLGQGPEFLTYFQNEAQLEKSRLLSDRFSAERPKGSFSTLEIQRTEQGDSAMYLCASSLIRDSRFNNEQFFGPGTRLTVL.